Listed below are T cell receptor beta chains from one sample, sequenced in a study of blood T cells in healthy people across ages. MiXCR, run by TCRdb on the 5' RACE reads, gives a single entry per CDR3 protein. The sample yields some 1.5 million distinct CDR3 sequences, approximately 30% seen once. The sample was blood. Receptor source: a woman aged 25 to 45 in good health. CDR3s include the opening cysteine and the closing phenylalanine or tryptophan.

>TRBJ1-1|TRBV6-5
CASSYPGTREAFF
>TRBJ1-2|TRBV3-1
CASSPRLGGGYTF
>TRBJ2-1|TRBV5-1
CASSLEVVAGAAEQFF
>TRBJ2-3|TRBV5-1
CASSSRTSTTDTQYF
>TRBJ2-1|TRBV5-1
CASSQDRKGYNEQFF
>TRBJ1-4|TRBV3-1
CASSHRGTEEGKLFF
>TRBJ2-3|TRBV7-2
CASSFGDRTDTQYF
>TRBJ2-7|TRBV7-2
CASSYEAPPFDYEQYF
>TRBJ2-7|TRBV14
CASSQSRLGLRTYEQYF
>TRBJ2-5|TRBV6-2/TRBV6-3
CASSSTSIPLIGQETQYF
>TRBJ2-1|TRBV20-1
CSARIAGRGYNEQFF
>TRBJ2-6|TRBV5-1
CASSRGGVSGANVLTF
>TRBJ2-6|TRBV9
CASSPFDRGANVLTF
>TRBJ2-7|TRBV5-5
CASSLDGTRDYEQYF
>TRBJ1-1|TRBV10-3
CAISADIGAEAFF
>TRBJ1-1|TRBV29-1
CSATVGGGGEAFF
>.|TRBV7-2
CASSGRGREQYF
>TRBJ1-1|TRBV6-6
CASRNLDRGRDEAFF
>TRBJ2-1|TRBV5-5
CASSLGASGEWEQFF
>TRBJ2-7|TRBV20-1
CSARARDPGLNYEQYF
>TRBJ2-7|TRBV7-9
CASSPSSRNEQYF
>TRBJ2-1|TRBV6-6
CATQGGGAYNEQFF
>TRBJ2-7|TRBV29-1
CSVARLGSYEQYF
>TRBJ1-1|TRBV12-3/TRBV12-4
CASSPRRGGNTEAFF
>TRBJ2-1|TRBV10-1
CASSESSGLAGVQNEQFF
>TRBJ2-1|TRBV6-5
CASGRQDHSYNEQFF
>TRBJ2-7|TRBV19
CATSGQVGSYEQYF
>TRBJ1-2|TRBV3-1
CASSLWRQGDNYGYTF
>TRBJ2-5|TRBV6-2/TRBV6-3
CASRDTSQETQYF
>TRBJ1-2|TRBV28
CASSPGTGIRQNGYTF
>TRBJ1-1|TRBV6-6
CASSYGQRRGVGTEAFF
>TRBJ1-1|TRBV7-6
CASSPGEFFGTEAFF
>TRBJ2-3|TRBV12-5
CASGTQGPTDTQYF
>TRBJ2-7|TRBV7-2
CASSRQTSGSYEQYF
>TRBJ2-1|TRBV10-3
CAISWGSGSNEQFF
>TRBJ1-1|TRBV18
CASSPYTGTGLTEAFF
>TRBJ2-1|TRBV7-9
CASSLLLADEQFF
>TRBJ2-5|TRBV20-1
CSASPIIASQETQYF
>TRBJ2-2|TRBV7-2
CASSLGPTANTGELFF
>TRBJ1-2|TRBV7-2
CASRRPGQDYGYTF
>TRBJ2-5|TRBV7-6
CASSLAHTGWETQYF
>TRBJ2-7|TRBV18
CASSLGTEAPEQYF
>TRBJ2-7|TRBV5-1
CAGSLRDSYEQYF
>TRBJ2-7|TRBV6-5
CASKPTSGREEQYF
>TRBJ2-1|TRBV6-2/TRBV6-3
CASRVRAGGNNEQFF
>TRBJ2-3|TRBV25-1
CASSEWAEVGTDTQYF
>TRBJ2-7|TRBV18
CASSPEGLDTYEQYF
>TRBJ1-1|TRBV11-3
CASSLGGASNAEAFF
>TRBJ2-1|TRBV21-1
CASSKGVLADPYNEQFF
>TRBJ2-1|TRBV10-1
CASVQGNSYNEQFF
>TRBJ2-5|TRBV15
CATSRYGPEEYGTQYF
>TRBJ2-5|TRBV20-1
CSASMVAGAAETQYF
>TRBJ2-1|TRBV2
CASTTGASYNEQFF
>TRBJ2-7|TRBV20-1
CSAATRDSYYEQYF
>TRBJ2-7|TRBV20-1
CSATIAPYEQYF
>TRBJ2-3|TRBV18
CASSQRQAYTDTQYF
>TRBJ1-2|TRBV4-1
CASSHPGQGWNGYTF